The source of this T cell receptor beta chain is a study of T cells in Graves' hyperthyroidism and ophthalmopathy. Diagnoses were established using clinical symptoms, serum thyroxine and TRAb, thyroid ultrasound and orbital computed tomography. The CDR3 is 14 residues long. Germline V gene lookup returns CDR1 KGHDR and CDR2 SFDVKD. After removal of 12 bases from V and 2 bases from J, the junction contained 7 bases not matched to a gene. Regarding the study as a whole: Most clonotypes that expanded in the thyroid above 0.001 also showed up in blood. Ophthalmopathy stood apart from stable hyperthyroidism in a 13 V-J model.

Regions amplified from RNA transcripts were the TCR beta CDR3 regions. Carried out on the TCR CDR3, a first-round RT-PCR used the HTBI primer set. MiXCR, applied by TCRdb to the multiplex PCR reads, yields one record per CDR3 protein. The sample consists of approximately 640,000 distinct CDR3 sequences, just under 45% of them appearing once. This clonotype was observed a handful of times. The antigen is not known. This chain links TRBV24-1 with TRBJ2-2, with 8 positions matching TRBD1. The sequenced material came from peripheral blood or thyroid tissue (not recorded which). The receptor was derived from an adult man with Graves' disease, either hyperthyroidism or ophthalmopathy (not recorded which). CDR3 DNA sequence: TGTGCCGCCGGTGGACAGGGAAACACCGGGGAGCTGTTTTTT. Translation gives CAAGGQGNTGELFF.